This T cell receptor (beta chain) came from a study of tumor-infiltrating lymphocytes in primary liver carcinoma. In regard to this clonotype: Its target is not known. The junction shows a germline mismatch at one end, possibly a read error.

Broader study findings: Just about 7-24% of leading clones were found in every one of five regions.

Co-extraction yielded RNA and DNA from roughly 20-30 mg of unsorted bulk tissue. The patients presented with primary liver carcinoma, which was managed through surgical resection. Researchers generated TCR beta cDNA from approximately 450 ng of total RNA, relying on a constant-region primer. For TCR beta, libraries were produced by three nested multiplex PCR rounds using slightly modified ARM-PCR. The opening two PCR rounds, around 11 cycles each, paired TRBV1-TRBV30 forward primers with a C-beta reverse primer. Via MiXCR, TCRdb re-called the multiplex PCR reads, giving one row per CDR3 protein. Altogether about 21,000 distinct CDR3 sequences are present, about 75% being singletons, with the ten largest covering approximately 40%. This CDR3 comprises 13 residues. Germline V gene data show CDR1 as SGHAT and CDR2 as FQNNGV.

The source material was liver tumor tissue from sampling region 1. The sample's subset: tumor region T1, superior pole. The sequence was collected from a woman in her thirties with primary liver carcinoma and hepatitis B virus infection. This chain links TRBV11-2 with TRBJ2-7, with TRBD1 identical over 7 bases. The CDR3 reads CVSTETGTNEHYF. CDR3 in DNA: TGTGTCAGTACCGAGACAGGGACCAACGAGCATTACTTC.